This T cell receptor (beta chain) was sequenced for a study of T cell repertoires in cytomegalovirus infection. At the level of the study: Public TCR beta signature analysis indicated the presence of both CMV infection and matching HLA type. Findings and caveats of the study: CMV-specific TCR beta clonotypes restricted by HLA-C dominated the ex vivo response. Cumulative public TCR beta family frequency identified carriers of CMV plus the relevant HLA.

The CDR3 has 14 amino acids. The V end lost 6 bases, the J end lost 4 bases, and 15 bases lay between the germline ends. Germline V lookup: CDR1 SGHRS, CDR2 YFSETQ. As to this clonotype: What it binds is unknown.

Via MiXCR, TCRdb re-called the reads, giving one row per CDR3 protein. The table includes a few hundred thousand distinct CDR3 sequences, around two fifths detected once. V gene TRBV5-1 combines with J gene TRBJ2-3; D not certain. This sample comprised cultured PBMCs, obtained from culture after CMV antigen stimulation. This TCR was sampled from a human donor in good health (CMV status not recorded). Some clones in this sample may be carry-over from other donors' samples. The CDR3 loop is CASKFQMVADTQYF. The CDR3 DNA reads TGCGCCAGCAAGTTCCAGATGGTCGCAGATACGCAGTATTTT.